What follows is one T cell receptor (beta chain) and its context. The sample comes from a study of control samples from healthy donors and cancer patients. Clones were sequenced by immunoSEQ multiplex PCR, and TCRdb holds only the in-frame ones, with some missing. The sample yields about 160,000 clones, 93% seen once. The TCR comes from a man aged 18 to 29 in good health. Material for sequencing was blood.

The CDR3 coding sequence is TGCAGCGTTGAAGAGGGCGGTAACTACGAGCAGTACTTC. Protein: CSVEEGGNYEQYF. J is TRBJ2-7 and V is TRBV29-1; no clear D gene. The CDR3 extends over 13 amino acids. In germline, CDR1 is SQVTM, CDR2 ANQGSEA. V was shortened by 0 bases and J by 3 bases, with 9 bases between the two germline ends.